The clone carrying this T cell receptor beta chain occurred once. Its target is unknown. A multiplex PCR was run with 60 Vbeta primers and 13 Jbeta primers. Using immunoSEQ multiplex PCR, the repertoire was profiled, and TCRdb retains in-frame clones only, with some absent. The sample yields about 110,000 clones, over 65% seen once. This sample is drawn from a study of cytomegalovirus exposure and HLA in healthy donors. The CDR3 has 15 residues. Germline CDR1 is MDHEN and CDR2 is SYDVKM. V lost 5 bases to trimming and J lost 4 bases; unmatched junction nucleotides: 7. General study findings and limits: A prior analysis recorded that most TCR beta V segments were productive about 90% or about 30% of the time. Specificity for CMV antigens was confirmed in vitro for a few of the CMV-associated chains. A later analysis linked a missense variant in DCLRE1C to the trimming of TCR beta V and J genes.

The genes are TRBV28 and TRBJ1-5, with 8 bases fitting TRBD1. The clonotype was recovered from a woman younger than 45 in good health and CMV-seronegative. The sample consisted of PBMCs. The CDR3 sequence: CASSPGQGKNQPQHF. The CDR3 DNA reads TGTGCCAGCAGTCCCGGACAGGGCAAGAATCAGCCCCAGCATTTT.